These 12 T cell receptor beta chains were sequenced from one sample in a study of T-cell memory formation after mild COVID-19. MiXCR, applied by TCRdb to the 5' RACE reads, yields one record per CDR3 protein. The profile covers hundreds of thousands of distinct CDR3 sequences, with about a fifth appearing a single time and under 15% taken by the ten largest. The sample comprised PBMCs or a T cell subset sorted from them (not recorded which). The receptor source for this set is an adult woman who had mild COVID-19 (a few samples of this study predate the infection). Cell type and time point are not known.

This clonotype was seen only a few times. The rearrangement links TRBV12-3 or TRBV12-4 to TRBJ2-6, with D perhaps TRBD2 (5 bases). CDR3 length: 15 residues. The V and J ends lost 3 bases and 4 bases respectively, with 10 bases between them. Written as DNA, the CDR3 is TGTGCCAGCAGTTTTCGACTACCCGGGGCCAACGTCCTGACTTTC. It specifies CASSFRLPGANVLTF.

This clonotype was seen more than once but under ten times. The V and J genes are TRBV18 and TRBJ1-5, with TRBD1 as a possible D gene (5 bases). Trimming removed 2 bases from V and 6 bases from J, with 8 bases in between. Germline V gives CDR1 KGHSH, CDR2 LQKENI. The CDR3 consists of 13 residues. The CDR3 loop reads CASSPGGSQPQHF. The CDR3 region has the DNA TGTGCCAGCTCACCAGGGGGGTCTCAGCCCCAGCATTTT.

The chain joins TRBV6-5 to TRBJ2-7, with D maybe TRBD2 (6 bases). Germline V gene data show CDR1 as MNHEY and CDR2 as SVGAGI. Trimming took 2 bases from V and 4 from J, leaving 15 bases between them. This CDR3 is built from 15 residues. CDR3 sequence reads: CASSYLGSGGYEQYF. CDR3 in DNA: TGTGCCAGCAGTTACCTGGGTAGCGGAGGATACGAGCAGTACTTC.

This clonotype was seen at least ten times. This chain uses TRBV15 with TRBJ2-7, with D unclear. The CDR3 is made up of 14 amino acids. Between the trimmed V and J ends, which lost 0 bases and 3 bases, there was a span of 9 bases. Germline CDR1 is LNHNV and CDR2 is YYDKDF (reference sequence). The CDR3 here is CATSRDLGLYEQYF. CDR3 bases: TGTGCCACCAGCAGAGATCTGGGTCTCTACGAGCAGTACTTC.

V usage is TRBV12-3 or TRBV12-4 and J usage is TRBJ2-1; tentative D call: TRBD1 (5 bases). Trimming stripped 2 bases from V and 6 bases from J, with 14 bases between. The CDR3 is made up of 15 amino acids. CDR3 nucleotides: TGTGCCAGCAGTTTATCAGGTGGGGCCGGCAATGAGCAGTTCTTC. It encodes CASSLSGGAGNEQFF.

This clonotype turned up a few times. The V and J genes are TRBV20-1 and TRBJ1-1; TRBD1 is a possible D gene (6 bases). In germline, CDR1 is DFQATT, CDR2 SNEGSKA (reference sequence). The CDR3 covers 16 residues. Trimming took 7 bases from V and 1 from J, leaving 22 bases between them. CDR3 sequence (DNA): TGCAGTGGTAAAAAGGGGGGGGCCTTGGGGAACACTGAAGCTTTCTTT. It yields the protein CSGKKGGALGNTEAFF.

With respect to this clonotype: A read error may produce the germline difference seen at one junction end. The rearrangement joins TRBV5-1 to TRBJ2-4, with TRBD1 identical over 8 bases. The germline CDR1 and CDR2 sequences are SGHRS and YFSETQ. The CDR3 sequence is 15 residues long. CDR3 sequence reads: CDSSPGQGAKNIQYF. The CDR3 DNA follows: TGCGACAGCAGCCCTGGACAGGGAGCCAAAAACATTCAGTACTTC.

This clonotype was recorded a few times. The chain couples TRBV7-9 to TRBJ2-1; weak D call: TRBD2 (5 bases). With 5 bases removed from V and 5 bases from J, the gap between germline ends came to 19 bases. This CDR3 is 16 amino acids long. In germline, CDR1 is SEHNR, CDR2 FQNEAQ (reference sequence). CDR3 DNA: TGTGCCAGCAGCCGGTTTGGGCTAGCTGGCGACAATGAGCAGTTCTTC. Translated: CASSRFGLAGDNEQFF.

This sequence joins TRBV9 and TRBJ2-1, with D perhaps TRBD2 (5 bases). V lost 0 bases to trimming and J lost 3 bases, with 10 bases between them. This CDR3 has 15 amino acids. Germline assignment: CDR1 SGDLS and CDR2 YYNGEE. CDR3 DNA: TGTGCCAGCAGCGTAGATGGACTGGACTACAATGAGCAGTTCTTC. Amino acid sequence: CASSVDGLDYNEQFF.

The rearrangement uses TRBV5-4 and TRBJ2-2; 7 nucleotides match TRBD1. Trimming took 2 bases from V and 6 from J; bases not matched to a gene: 7. Germline V lookup: CDR1 SGHNT, CDR2 YYREEE (reference sequence). This CDR3 is built from 15 residues. CDR3 loop: CASSFEQGSAGELFF. Here the CDR3 DNA reads TGTGCCAGCAGCTTTGAACAGGGGTCCGCCGGGGAGCTGTTTTTT. Supplemented by reference TRBV5-4 and TRBJ2-2, the full variable domain reads ETGVTQSPTHLIKTRGQQVTLRCSSQSGHNTVSWYQQALGQGPQFIFQYYREEENGRGNFPPRFSGLQFPNYSSELNVNALELDDSALYLCASSFEQGSAGELFFGEGSRLTVL.

V usage is TRBV7-8 and J usage is TRBJ2-1; tentatively, D is TRBD1 (6 bases). V lost 2 bases, J lost 6 bases, and 11 bases lay in between. The length of the CDR3 is 14 residues. Germline CDR1 SGHVS, CDR2 FQNEAQ. The DNA for the CDR3 is TGTGCCAGCAGCTTAAGTAGGGGGTTCAATGAGCAGTTCTTC. It yields the protein CASSLSRGFNEQFF.

This clonotype was seen only a few times. The chain combines TRBV19 with TRBJ1-6, with a tentative D call TRBD1 (6 bases). Germline V lookup: CDR1 LNHDA, CDR2 SQIVND (reference sequence). This CDR3 comprises 14 residues. V lost 10 bases, J lost 8 bases, and 18 bases lay in between. DNA for the CDR3: TGTGCCACCAACCCGACAGGACGGGATTCACCCCTCCACTTT. Translation: CATNPTGRDSPLHF.